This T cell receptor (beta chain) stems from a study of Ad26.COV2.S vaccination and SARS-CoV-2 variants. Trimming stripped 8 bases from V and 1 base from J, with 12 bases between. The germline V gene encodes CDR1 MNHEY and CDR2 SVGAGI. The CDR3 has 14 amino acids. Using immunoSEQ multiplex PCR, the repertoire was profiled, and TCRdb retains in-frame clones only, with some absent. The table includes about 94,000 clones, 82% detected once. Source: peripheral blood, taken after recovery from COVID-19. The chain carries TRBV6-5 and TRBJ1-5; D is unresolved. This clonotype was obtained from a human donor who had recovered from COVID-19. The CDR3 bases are TGTGCCAGCTCAAGACGGGAGAGCAATCAGCCCCAGCATTTT. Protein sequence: CASSRRESNQPQHF.